This T cell receptor (beta chain) emerged from a study of technical replicates of blood from several donors. Produced via immunoSEQ multiplex PCR; TCRdb's table is partial and in-frame only. Of more than 65,000 clones listed, roughly 91% are singletons. This CDR3 contains 18 residues. Per the germline V gene, CDR1 is SGHAT and CDR2 is FQNNGV. The V gene lost 1 base and the J gene lost 5 bases, with 24 bases spanning the gap. This TCR was recovered from a human donor in good health. Some clones in this sample may be carry-over from other donors' samples. V and J are TRBV11-2 and TRBJ2-7; a weak D match, TRBD2 (7 bases). The sample was T cells isolated from PBMCs. In DNA form, the CDR3 reads TGTGCCAGCAGCTTAGGTTTGCGACTAGCTCCTCAGGGGCACGAGCAGTACTTC. Its protein product is CASSLGLRLAPQGHEQYF.